The rows below give T cell receptor beta chains drawn from one sample of a study of response to subunit inactivated influenza vaccine. TCRdb fed the RT-PCR reads into MiXCR, producing one record per CDR3 protein. The profile shows a few hundred thousand distinct CDR3 sequences, about 7.2% of them singletons. The sequences come from PBMCs from blood, collected about 24 months after vaccination. These receptors were taken from a man between 50 and 75 years old who received an inactivated influenza vaccine. CDR3s include the opening cysteine and the closing phenylalanine or tryptophan. A D gene is named only where the DNA matches it firmly. The size of a clone is reported for some rows only, either as once, few or many, or as a class for expanded clones.

j_gene,abundance,v_gene,d_gene,CDR3nt,CDR3aa
TRBJ2-2,few,TRBV14,TRBD2,TGTGCCAGCAGCCCCTTGATAGCGGGGTCCTACGGGGAGCTGTTTTTT,CASSPLIAGSYGELFF
TRBJ2-5,few,TRBV3-1,TRBD2,TGTGCCAGCAGCCAAGAGCCCAGCGGGGGCTCTTGGGAGACCCAGTACTTC,CASSQEPSGGSWETQYF
TRBJ2-2,few,TRBV6-2/TRBV6-3,NA,TGTGCCAGCCACCCCAGACAAAACACCGGGGAGCTGTTTTTT,CASHPRQNTGELFF
TRBJ2-1,NA,TRBV20-1,TRBD2,TGCTGTGCTAGAGGGGTAGCGGGAGTTGCCTACAATGAGCAGTTCTTC,CCARGVAGVAYNEQFF
TRBJ2-1,few,TRBV20-1,NA,TGCAGTGCTAGAGATCCCCCTCGCATCAATGAGCAGTTCTTC,CSARDPPRINEQFF
TRBJ1-1,NA,TRBV4-1,TRBD1,TGCGCCAGCAGCCCCGGAATGGACAGGGAAACTGAAGCTTTCTTT,CASSPGMDRETEAFF
TRBJ2-1,many,TRBV10-3,TRBD2,TGTGCCATCAGTGGTACTAGCGGGCGGGGCCCCAATGAGCAGTTCTTC,CAISGTSGRGPNEQFF
TRBJ2-4,many,TRBV20-1,NA,TGCAGTGCTAGAGAGGACAGTCTAGCCAAAAACATTCAGTACTTC,CSAREDSLAKNIQYF
TRBJ2-5,many,TRBV5-1,NA,TGCGCCAGCAGCAAAGGGCCTTCTCCACTAGAGACCCAGTACTTC,CASSKGPSPLETQYF
TRBJ1-4,NA,TRBV15,TRBD1,TGTGCCACCAGCAGTGAACGTACAGGGGGAAGCTACGAAAAACTGTTTTTT,CATSSERTGGSYEKLFF
TRBJ2-3,many,TRBV12-3/TRBV12-4,TRBD2,TGTGCCAGCAGGTCTAGCGGGACAGATACGCAGTATTTT,CASRSSGTDTQYF
TRBJ2-4,NA,TRBV5-1,NA,TGCGCCAGCAGCTCCGGTGGCCATCTAGCCAAAAACATTCAGTACTTC,CASSSGGHLAKNIQYF
TRBJ2-6,few,TRBV11-2,NA,TGTGCCAGCAGCTTAGGTCCCGCCAACGTCCTGACTTTC,CASSLGPANVLTF
TRBJ2-2,NA,TRBV21-1,NA,TGTTCCAGCAGCAAAGCCCTCCGCAAGAACACCGGGGAGCTGTTTTTT,CSSSKALRKNTGELFF
TRBJ2-5,NA,TRBV12-3/TRBV12-4,TRBD1,TGTGCCAGCACCGGGACAGGGATTCAAGAGACCCAGTACTTC,CASTGTGIQETQYF
TRBJ1-1,few,TRBV7-3,NA,TGTGCCAGCAGCTTAATGGGGTCGGGGTCAGGGACCCGGCGGGACACTGAAGCTTTCTTT,CASSLMGSGSGTRRDTEAFF
TRBJ2-6,few,TRBV11-2,NA,TGTGCCAGCAGCTTAGATACCCCGATCTCTGGGGCCAACGTCCTGACTTTC,CASSLDTPISGANVLTF
TRBJ1-5,few,TRBV2,TRBD1,TGTGCCAGCAGTGCCGGGACAGGGCGGTACCAGCCCCAGCATTTT,CASSAGTGRYQPQHF
TRBJ2-7,few,TRBV27,NA,TGTGCCAGCAGTTTCGGACAGGGAGGGATCTACGAGCAGTACTTC,CASSFGQGGIYEQYF
TRBJ1-1,many,TRBV20-1,NA,TGCAGTGCTAGAGAGGGGGGACCCAACACTGAAGCTTTCTTT,CSAREGGPNTEAFF
TRBJ2-1,NA,TRBV6-2/TRBV6-3,NA,TGTGCCAGCAGTTACGGTTCGGATCACAATGAGCAGTTCTTC,CASSYGSDHNEQFF
TRBJ2-4,NA,TRBV10-3,NA,TGTGCCATCAGTGAAGAGTTGGGATTAGCCAAAAACATTCAGTACTTC,CAISEELGLAKNIQYF
TRBJ1-1,NA,TRBV6-1,NA,TGTGCCAGCAGTGAAAGGGCGGATGAAGCTTTCTTT,CASSERADEAFF
TRBJ1-1,many,TRBV5-1,NA,TGCGCCAGCAGCTTGGAAGGGATTGATGAAGCTTTCTTT,CASSLEGIDEAFF
TRBJ2-7,many,TRBV27,NA,TGTGCCAGCAGTCCCTGGGACGGGTACGAGCAGTACTTC,CASSPWDGYEQYF
TRBJ2-2,few,TRBV4-2,TRBD2,TGTGCCAGCAGCCAGGAAACCGGGACTAGCTATACCGGGGAGCTGTTTTTT,CASSQETGTSYTGELFF
TRBJ2-3,NA,TRBV7-9,TRBD2,TGTGCCAGCAGCTCACCGTTTAGCGGGGTGGGCACAGATACGCAGTATTTT,CASSSPFSGVGTDTQYF
TRBJ2-5,few,TRBV5-4,TRBD1,TGTGCCAGCAGCTCAGGGGGCCTGGGTACGGTTCCCGGGGTTCAAGAGACCCAGTACTTC,CASSSGGLGTVPGVQETQYF
TRBJ1-5,once,TRBV5-6,NA,TGTGCCAGCAGCCTCGGGGGCCTCGTCCAGCCCCAGCATTTT,CASSLGGLVQPQHF
TRBJ1-5,NA,TRBV2,NA,TGTGCCAGCAACGGAGATTTCCAGCCCCAGCATTTT,CASNGDFQPQHF
TRBJ1-2,many,TRBV5-1,NA,TGCGCCAGCAGCCAAAGACACGACTATGGCTACACCTTC,CASSQRHDYGYTF
TRBJ1-1,NA,TRBV5-1,NA,TGCGCCAGCAGCGATAACCCGACAGACATGAACACTGAAGCTTTCTTT,CASSDNPTDMNTEAFF
TRBJ2-7,NA,TRBV6-2/TRBV6-3,NA,TGTGCCAGCAGTTATACTCGCTACGAGCAGTACTTC,CASSYTRYEQYF
TRBJ2-1,NA,TRBV6-5,TRBD1,TGTGCCAGCAGGTCCTCGGGACAGGGGATCTATGAGCAGTTCTTC,CASRSSGQGIYEQFF
TRBJ2-2,NA,TRBV20-1,TRBD2,TGCAGTGCTAGATCAACTCGACTAGCGGGGACCGGGGAGCTGTTTTTT,CSARSTRLAGTGELFF
TRBJ2-1,many,TRBV5-1,NA,TGCGCCAGCAAGGTGGATCATTATGAGCAGTTCTTC,CASKVDHYEQFF
TRBJ1-3,NA,TRBV7-9,NA,TGTGCCAGCAGAACTAAAAAAGGGATTGGAAACACCATATATTTT,CASRTKKGIGNTIYF
TRBJ1-2,NA,TRBV12-3/TRBV12-4,NA,TGTGCCAGCAGTTTTCAGGGGATCAGCTATGGCTACACCTTC,CASSFQGISYGYTF
TRBJ2-4,few,TRBV12-3/TRBV12-4,NA,TGTGCCAGCAGTTTAGGAGGGATTAATCAAAACATTCAGTACTTC,CASSLGGINQNIQYF
TRBJ2-1,NA,TRBV9,NA,TGTGCCAGCAGCGTGAGAGCCGGGACCGCATACAATGAGCAGTTCTTC,CASSVRAGTAYNEQFF
TRBJ2-7,NA,TRBV5-1,NA,TGCGCCAGCAGTTTTGACGGAACCCTCTACGAGCAGTACTTC,CASSFDGTLYEQYF